Below, 19 T cell receptor beta chains from the same sample are listed, as sequenced in a study of blood T cell repertoires in COVID-19 (dated by TCRdb to the early 2020s). Library preparation employed the immunoSEQ multiplex PCR assay. TCRdb provides this immuneACCESS table in a form limited to in-frame rearrangements. Some clones are lacking; in checked studies, under half of them reflect an unresolved V gene, and why the rest are absent is not known. This sample is represented by 350,000 to 550,000 clones; roughly nine tenths of them were singletons. Of the sample, roughly 1.1% is held by the ten largest clones. The sequencing sample was made of PBMCs or T cells enriched from blood (not recorded which). The source of these receptors is a man aged 25 to 45 who had recovered from COVID-19.

The chain is built from TRBV11-2 and TRBJ2-7, with no clear D. V was clipped by 3 bases and J by 0 bases, with 6 bases between them. This CDR3 has 13 amino acids. Germline V lookup: CDR1 SGHAT, CDR2 FQNNGV. In DNA, the CDR3 is TGTGCCAGCAGCTTCACTTTCTCCTACGAGCAGTACTTC. It yields the protein CASSFTFSYEQYF.

This chain links TRBV2 with TRBJ2-6; D gene unclear. The CDR3 spans 15 residues. Trimming removed 4 bases at V and 0 bases at J, with 7 bases between. CDR1 is SNHLY, CDR2 FYNNEI, per germline. In DNA form, the CDR3 reads TGTGCCAGCAGTGTACAGAGCTCTGGGGCCAACGTCCTGACTTTC. Protein sequence: CASSVQSSGANVLTF. The whole variable domain, remainder taken from reference TRBV2 and TRBJ2-6, is EPEVTQTPSHQVTQMGQEVILRCVPISNHLYFYWYRQILGQKVEFLVSFYNNEISEKSEIFDDQFSVERPDGSNFTLKIRSTKLEDSAMYFCASSVQSSGANVLTFGAGSRLTVL.

The rearrangement uses TRBV7-2 and TRBJ2-2; 8 bases fit TRBD2. This CDR3 is 16 amino acids long. After removal of 0 bases from V and 2 bases from J, the junction contained 2 bases not matched to a gene. Per germline, CDR1 SGHTA and CDR2 FQGNSA. As DNA, the CDR3 is TGTGCCAGCAGCTTAGCCCTAGCGGGCAACACCGGGGAGCTGTTTTTT. Its translation is CASSLALAGNTGELFF.

The chain joins TRBV5-4 to TRBJ2-4; 10 nucleotides match TRBD2. The germline CDR1 and CDR2 sequences are SGHNT and YYREEE (reference sequence). The CDR3 contains 19 residues. V shed 6 bases, J shed 1 base, and the junction held 16 bases outside the gene matches. This CDR3 reads CASTWASSGGGLAKNIQYF. As DNA, the CDR3 is TGTGCCAGCACTTGGGCTTCTAGCGGGGGAGGATTGGCCAAAAACATTCAGTACTTC.

The chain links TRBV3-1 (or the pseudogene TRBV3-2) to TRBJ1-1, with TRBD1 as a possible D gene (5 bases). With 4 bases removed from V and 1 base from J, the gap between germline ends came to 10 bases. Per the germline V gene, CDR1 is LGHDT and CDR2 is YNNKEL (reference sequence). This CDR3 is 14 amino acids long. The CDR3 reads CASSLTGQNTEAFF. The CDR3 coding sequence is TGTGCCAGCAGCCTAACAGGCCAGAACACTGAAGCTTTCTTT.

This clone was detected a few times. DNA of the CDR3: TGCGCCAGCAGCGAGGGACAGCCCCTAAACACTGAAGCTTTCTTT. Translation gives CASSEGQPLNTEAFF. This chain uses TRBV5-1 with TRBJ1-1, with 7 bases aligning to TRBD1. The CDR3 runs 15 residues. J gave up 2 bases and V 4 bases, and 8 bases lay outside the gene matches. CDR1 and CDR2 (germline): SGHRS, YFSETQ. The whole variable domain, filled in from reference TRBV5-1 and TRBJ1-1, reads KAGVTQTPRYLIKTRGQQVTLSCSPISGHRSVSWYQQTPGQGLQFLFEYFSETQRNKGNFPGRFSGRQFSNSRSEMNVSTLELGDSALYLCASSEGQPLNTEAFFGQGTRLTVV.

The CDR3, as DNA: TGTGCCAGTAGTTTGTGGTCTAGCGGAGGGGCAGAGACCCAGTACTTC. As protein: CASSLWSSGGAETQYF. The genes are TRBV19 and TRBJ2-5, with 7 bases aligning to TRBD2. V shed 5 bases and J 4 bases; nucleotides not matched to a gene: 13. CDR1 and CDR2 from the germline V gene are LNHDA and SQIVND (reference sequence). The CDR3 sequence is 16 residues long. Full variable domain (rest looked up from reference TRBV19 and TRBJ2-5): DGGITQSPKYLFRKEGQNVTLSCEQNLNHDAMYWYRQDPGQGLRLIYYSQIVNDFQKGDIAEGYSVSREKKESFPLTVTSAQKNPTAFYLCASSLWSSGGAETQYFGPGTRLLVL.

The chain couples TRBV29-1 to TRBJ1-2; D is undetermined. V lost 4 bases and J lost 8, with 11 bases in between. CDR1 is SQVTM, CDR2 ANQGSEA, per germline. The CDR3 is 11 amino acids. The CDR3 protein is CSVGREDGYTF. DNA of the CDR3: TGCAGCGTTGGAAGGGAGGACGGCTACACCTTC.

The chain couples TRBV3-1 (or the pseudogene TRBV3-2) to TRBJ2-7; D remains ambiguous. The germline V gene encodes CDR1 LGHDT and CDR2 YNNKEL (reference sequence). Deletions cut 4 bases from V and 4 bases from J, with 20 bases between. The CDR3 covers 16 residues. The CDR3 spells CASSLGLYESTYEQYF. The CDR3 coding sequence is TGTGCCAGCAGCCTTGGCCTTTACGAATCGACTTACGAGCAGTACTTC.

V and J are TRBV11-2 and TRBJ2-7; D gene uncertain. The length of the CDR3 is 14 residues. Trimming removed 1 base from V and 4 bases from J, with 11 bases in between. Germline CDR1 SGHAT, CDR2 FQNNGV. The CDR3: CASSLVYSRYEQYF. CDR3 DNA: TGTGCCAGCAGCTTAGTGTACTCTCGGTACGAGCAGTACTTC.

The gene calls are TRBV2 and TRBJ1-1; unclear D gene. This CDR3 spans 15 amino acids. CDR1 is SNHLY and CDR2 is FYNNEI in the germline V gene. V lost 2 bases and J 3 bases, leaving 13 bases between the germline ends. CDR3 nucleotides: TGTGCCAGCAGTGAATTTGGCGGCCCGGACACTGAAGCTTTCTTT. This gives the protein CASSEFGGPDTEAFF.

This clone was observed a few times. The chain combines TRBV9 with TRBJ1-4; D call uncertain. Between the trimmed V and J ends, which lost 3 bases and 6 bases, there was a span of 6 bases. The CDR3 loop spans 12 amino acids. Germline V gene data show CDR1 as SGDLS and CDR2 as YYNGEE. CDR3 region: CASSATDEKLFF. The CDR3 DNA sequence: TGTGCCAGCAGCGCCACGGATGAAAAACTGTTTTTT.

This chain links TRBV9 with TRBJ2-5; 9 positions match TRBD1. V lost 4 bases to trimming and J lost 1 base; unmatched junction nucleotides: 8. This CDR3 spans 16 amino acids. CDR1 and CDR2 (germline): SGDLS, YYNGEE. The CDR3 DNA follows: TGTGCCAGCAGCCCCGGGACAGGGAATCGCCAAGAGACCCAGTACTTC. Its protein product is CASSPGTGNRQETQYF.

CDR3 nucleotides: TGTGCCGGAATCAGGGGGCTTCAAGAGACCCAGTACTTC. This sequence encodes CAGIRGLQETQYF. The chain couples TRBV2 to TRBJ2-5; the match to TRBD1 covers 8 bases. The CDR3 length is 13 residues. V was clipped by 11 bases and J by 2 bases; unmatched bases: 7. Germline V lookup: CDR1 SNHLY, CDR2 FYNNEI.

The chain employs TRBV10-2 and TRBJ2-7, with D maybe TRBD1 (6 bases). The V gene's germline CDR1 is WSHSY and CDR2 SAAADI. Trimming shortened V by 3 bases and J by 4 bases, and 10 bases separated the two germline ends. This CDR3 region has 13 residues. Here the CDR3 reads CASSDRGTYEQYF. As DNA, the CDR3 is TGCGCCAGCAGTGACAGGGGAACGTACGAGCAGTACTTC.

The chain joins TRBV7-8 to TRBJ1-1; 7 bases line up with TRBD1. Unmatched junction bases numbered 7, after V lost 5 bases and J lost 4 bases. CDR3 size: 14 residues. In germline, CDR1 is SGHVS, CDR2 FQNEAQ. CDR3 in amino acids: CASSANRGSTEAFF. The DNA of the CDR3 is TGTGCCAGCAGCGCAAACAGGGGTAGCACTGAAGCTTTCTTT.

V gene TRBV9 combines with J gene TRBJ2-5; TRBD2 matches at 8 bases. The trim removed 0 bases at V and 1 base at J, leaving 5 bases unmatched. CDR1 and CDR2 from the germline V gene are SGDLS and YYNGEE. The CDR3 is 16 amino acids. The CDR3 DNA reads TGTGCCAGCAGCGTAGCTACCGGGGGGGGCCAAGAGACCCAGTACTTC. Translating it yields CASSVATGGGQETQYF.

This clone was seen just once. This chain uses TRBV5-1 with TRBJ1-1; 7 nucleotides align to TRBD1. The junction had 10 bases not matched to a gene; V was cut back by 4 bases and J by 1 base. The V gene's germline CDR1 is SGHRS and CDR2 YFSETQ. The CDR3 length is 16 residues. In nucleotides, the CDR3 is TGCGCCAGCAGCGCCTACCCCGGACAGGAGAACACTGAAGCTTTCTTT. Protein sequence: CASSAYPGQENTEAFF.

This chain uses TRBV7-2 with TRBJ2-3; 10 nucleotides match TRBD2. Trimming removed 4 bases from V and 2 bases from J; junction bases left unmatched: 6. The CDR3 is 16 amino acids. The V gene's germline CDR1 is SGHTA and CDR2 FQGNSA. The CDR3 nucleotides read TGTGCCAGCAGCTACCGGCTAGCGGGAGTCACAGATACGCAGTATTTT. Residues: CASSYRLAGVTDTQYF.